This T cell receptor (beta chain) was identified during a study of T cell repertoires in cytomegalovirus infection. TCRdb fed the reads into MiXCR, producing one record per CDR3 protein. The sample holds approximately 110,000 distinct CDR3 sequences, 30% to 35% seen once. The CDR3 has 16 amino acids. CDR1 and CDR2 from the germline V gene are SSHAT and FNYEAQ (reference sequence). Turning to this clonotype: Its specificity is unknown. Germline is not matched at one junction end, which may reflect a read error.

The input for sequencing was CD8+ T cells from cultured PBMCs, taken from culture after CMV antigen stimulation. This chain joins TRBV7-7 and TRBJ2-2, with 11 bases fitting TRBD1. This clonotype was sampled from a human donor in good health (CMV status not recorded). Some clones in this sample may be carry-over from other donors' samples. For the CDR3, the DNA is TGTGCTAGCAGCATGGGACAGGGGGTATTGACCGGGGAGCTGTTTTTT. It is translated as CASSMGQGVLTGELFF.